Sequencing of this TCR beta chain was carried out in a study of T cell responses to AZD1222 COVID-19 vaccine. Study-wide background: Second-dose timings of about 4 or about 12 weeks were pooled. Study findings and constraints: White British people made up most donors, females outnumbered males, and clonal diversity was possibly underestimated. Increases in Spike-specific TCR breadth and depth were seen after two AZD1222 doses. Of spike-specific TCRs, nearly half reportedly target regions left unmutated in variants.

Turning to this clone: What it binds is unknown.

Repertoires were generated with immunoSEQ multiplex PCR, while TCRdb's copy carries only in-frame clones and drops some. The table lists approximately 150,000 clones, roughly nine tenths of them singletons. With 5 bases removed from V and 4 bases from J, the gap between germline ends came to 9 bases. Germline CDR1 reads SEHNR; CDR2 reads FQNEAQ (reference sequence). The CDR3 runs to 12 residues. The material was peripheral blood, obtained on day 0 of AZD1222 vaccination. The rearrangement joins TRBV7-9 to TRBJ2-7; D remains ambiguous. The receptor's source is an adult in good health. CDR3 sequence (DNA): TGTGCCAGCAGCCTTGGTCAGTACGAGCAGTACTTC. It encodes CASSLGQYEQYF. The full variable domain, with the rest looked up from reference TRBV7-9 and TRBJ2-7, is DTGVSQNPRHKITKRGQNVTFRCDPISEHNRLYWYRQTLGQGPEFLTYFQNEAQLEKSRLLSDRFSAERPKGSFSTLEIQRTEQGDSAMYLCASSLGQYEQYFGPGTRLTVT.